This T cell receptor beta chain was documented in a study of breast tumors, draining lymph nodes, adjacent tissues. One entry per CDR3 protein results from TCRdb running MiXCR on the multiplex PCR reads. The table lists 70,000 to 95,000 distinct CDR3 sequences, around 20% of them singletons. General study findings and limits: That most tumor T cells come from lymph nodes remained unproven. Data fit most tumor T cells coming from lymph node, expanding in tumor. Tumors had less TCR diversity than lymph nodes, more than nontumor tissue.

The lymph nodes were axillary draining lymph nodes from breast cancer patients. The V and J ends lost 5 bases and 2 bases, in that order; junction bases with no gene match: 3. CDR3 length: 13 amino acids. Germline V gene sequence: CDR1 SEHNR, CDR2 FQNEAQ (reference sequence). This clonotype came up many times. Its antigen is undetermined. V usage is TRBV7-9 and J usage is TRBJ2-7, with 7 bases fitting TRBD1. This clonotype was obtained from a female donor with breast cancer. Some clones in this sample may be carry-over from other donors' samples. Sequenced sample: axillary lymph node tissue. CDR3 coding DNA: TGTGCCAGCAGCCCAGGGGGTACCTACGAGCAGTACTTC. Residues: CASSPGGTYEQYF.